A single sample gave rise to the 17 T cell receptor beta chains below, sequenced in a study of blood T cell repertoires in COVID-19. TCRdb's copy holds only in-frame clones and misses some; the assay was immunoSEQ multiplex PCR. This sample has a few hundred thousand clones; nearly 90% occur once, and the top ten carry roughly 11%. Sequencing was done on a sample of peripheral blood. Every receptor here comes from a woman aged 25 to 39 with COVID-19, enrolled during active disease.

This rearrangement joins TRBV7-8 to TRBJ1-5; D gene uncertain. The CDR3 contains 14 residues. V was clipped by 5 bases and J by 0 bases, with 8 bases between them. The germline gives CDR1 SGHVS, CDR2 FQNEAQ. DNA of the CDR3: TGTGCCAGCAGCCGGGAGTATAGCAATCAGCCCCAGCATTTT. It codes for CASSREYSNQPQHF.

The chain joins TRBV5-4 to TRBJ2-1; possible D gene TRBD2, 5 bases. Germline CDR1 reads SGHNT; CDR2 reads YYREEE (reference sequence). The V end was cut by 2 bases, the J end by 14 bases, with 17 bases between. This CDR3 has 13 residues. The CDR3 DNA sequence: TGTGCCAGCAGCTTCCTGGGCGGGTCCGGCGAGTTCTTC. Translation: CASSFLGGSGEFF.

The J gene is TRBJ1-1, the V gene TRBV4-1; TRBD1 is a possible D gene (5 bases). Trimming pared 1 base from V and 0 bases from J, leaving 6 bases between. Germline loops: CDR1 MGHRA, CDR2 YSYEKL. This CDR3 region has 14 residues. CDR3 residues: CASSQAGMNTEAFF. The CDR3 DNA is TGCGCCAGCAGCCAAGCAGGGATGAACACTGAAGCTTTCTTT.

The chain joins TRBV21-1 to TRBJ1-6. TRBV21-1 is a known pseudogene. The CDR3 contains 12 residues. The CDR3 DNA reads as TGTGCCAGCTGGTTGCGAGATCCACCCCTCCACTTT. It encodes CASWLRDPPLHF.

The chain links TRBV6-5 to TRBJ1-2; 9 nucleotides align to TRBD1. J lost 6 bases, V lost 4 bases, and 9 bases had no gene match. The length of the CDR3 is 15 residues. Germline V gives CDR1 MNHEY, CDR2 SVGAGI. The CDR3 protein is CASSLTLQGANGYTF. DNA for the CDR3: TGTGCCAGCAGTTTAACCCTACAGGGGGCAAATGGCTACACCTTC.

CDR3 bases: TGTGCCAGCAGTTTATCGCTCTACTCTCAGCCCCAGCATTTT. Protein product: CASSLSLYSQPQHF. The genes are TRBV27 and TRBJ1-5; D is unresolved. The CDR3 contains 14 residues. Germline V gene lookup returns CDR1 MNHEY and CDR2 SMNVEV (reference sequence). V was trimmed by 0 bases and J by 6 bases, leaving 9 bases between them.

The chain couples TRBV5-1 to TRBJ1-6; 8 bases map to TRBD1. Losses at the gene ends were 0 bases for V and 1 base for J; bases not matched to a gene: 3. This CDR3 has 17 amino acids. Germline V lookup: CDR1 SGHRS, CDR2 YFSETQ. The CDR3 reads CASSLDGDRSYNSPLHF. For the CDR3, the DNA is TGCGCCAGCAGCTTGGACGGGGACAGGTCCTATAATTCACCCCTCCACTTT.

The chain couples TRBV27 to TRBJ2-5; 7 positions match TRBD1. Looked up from germline, CDR1 is MNHEY and CDR2 is SMNVEV (reference sequence). V shed 6 bases and J 5 bases; nucleotides not matched to a gene: 15. This CDR3 region has 16 residues. The DNA of the CDR3 is TGTGCCAGCAGATCTTGGACAGGCCCACTTTTTGAGACCCAGTACTTC. Residues: CASRSWTGPLFETQYF.

The chain uses TRBV29-1 and TRBJ1-6; D not certain. The ends were cut back, 6 bases at V and 6 bases at J, with 12 bases in the middle. Germline values: CDR1 SQVTM, CDR2 ANQGSEA. This CDR3 has 13 amino acids. This chain's CDR3 is CSVREWGNSPLHF. The CDR3 nucleotides read TGCAGCGTGAGGGAATGGGGTAATTCACCCCTCCACTTT.

The chain joins TRBV6-5 to TRBJ1-2, with D possibly TRBD1 on 6 matching bases. Germline V gives CDR1 MNHEY, CDR2 SVGAGI. This CDR3 has 11 amino acids. V was trimmed by 6 bases and J by 10 bases, leaving 12 bases between them. The CDR3 sequence is CASRTGQTYTF. In DNA, the CDR3 is TGTGCCAGCAGGACAGGACAGACCTACACCTTC.

The V and J genes are TRBV5-1 and TRBJ2-4, with a tentative D call TRBD2 (6 bases). The CDR3 covers 14 residues. Germline lookup yields CDR1 SGHRS and CDR2 YFSETQ. V was pared by 4 bases and J by 4 bases, with 12 bases between. The CDR3 DNA reads as TGCGCCAGCAGCGAGGGACTCTTTAAAAACATTCAGTACTTC. It specifies CASSEGLFKNIQYF.

This clone was observed a few times. The rearrangement joins TRBV6-1 to TRBJ2-7, with D uncertain. V lost 3 bases, J lost 6 bases, and 15 bases lay in between. Germline lookup yields CDR1 MNHNS and CDR2 SASEGT. CDR3 size: 14 residues. This CDR3 reads CASSEAAPPGEQYF. The CDR3 DNA follows: TGTGCCAGCAGTGAGGCCGCCCCTCCTGGCGAGCAGTACTTC.

This clone has at least ten counts. This chain connects TRBV28 to TRBJ1-4; perhaps TRBD1 as D (6 bases). The CDR3 length is 15 residues. CDR1 and CDR2 (germline): MDHEN, SYDVKM. V lost 1 base and J 8 bases, leaving 14 bases between the germline ends. CDR3 DNA: TGTGCCAGCAGTTTATCTTCAGGGGCGGTGGAAAAACTGTTTTTT. Its protein is CASSLSSGAVEKLFF.

The V and J genes are TRBV5-4 and TRBJ1-1; possibly TRBD1 for D (5 bases). Looked up from germline, CDR1 is SGHNT and CDR2 is YYREEE (reference sequence). The CDR3 is made up of 15 amino acids. Trimming removed 4 bases from V and 5 bases from J, with 18 bases in between. CDR3 in DNA: TGTGCCAGCAGCCTTGCCCAGGGCGGGAGGACTGAAGCTTTCTTT. Its protein product is CASSLAQGGRTEAFF.

This clone was counted between two and nine times. This sequence joins TRBV27 and TRBJ2-5; D possibly corresponds to TRBD1 (6 bases). Per germline, CDR1 MNHEY and CDR2 SMNVEV (reference sequence). V lost 9 bases and J lost 5, with 19 bases in between. The CDR3 covers 14 residues. The CDR3 reads CARGATGCRETQYF. The DNA for the CDR3 is TGTGCCAGGGGGGCCACAGGATGCCGGGAGACCCAGTACTTC.

The chain uses TRBV2 and TRBJ1-6; TRBD1 matches 11 bases. The CDR3 has 14 residues. CDR1 is SNHLY and CDR2 is FYNNEI in the germline V gene. The junction had 5 bases not matched to a gene; V was cut back by 6 bases and J by 10 bases. The CDR3 bases are TGTGCCAGCAGCACCGGGACAGGGGGATCACCCCTCCACTTT. Amino acid sequence: CASSTGTGGSPLHF.

In DNA, the CDR3 is TGTGCCACCCGGGCAGGGGGCGAGCAGCCCCAGCATTTT. Its translation: CATRAGGEQPQHF. The chain recombines TRBV24-1 with TRBJ1-5, with 8 bases aligning to TRBD1. This CDR3 spans 13 amino acids. The J segment lost 7 bases and the V segment lost 9 bases, leaving 7 bases of the junction unmatched. Germline V gene sequence: CDR1 KGHDR, CDR2 SFDVKD.